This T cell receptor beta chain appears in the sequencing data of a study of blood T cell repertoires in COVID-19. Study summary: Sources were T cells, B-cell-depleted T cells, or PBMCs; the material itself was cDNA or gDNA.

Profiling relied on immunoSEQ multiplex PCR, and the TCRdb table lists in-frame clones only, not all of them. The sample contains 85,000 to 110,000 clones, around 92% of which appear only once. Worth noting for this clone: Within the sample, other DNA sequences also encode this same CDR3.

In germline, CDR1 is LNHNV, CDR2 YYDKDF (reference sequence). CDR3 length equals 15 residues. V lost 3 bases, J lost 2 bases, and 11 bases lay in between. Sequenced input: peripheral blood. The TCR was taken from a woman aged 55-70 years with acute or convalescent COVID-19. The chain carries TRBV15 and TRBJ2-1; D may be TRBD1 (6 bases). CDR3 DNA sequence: TGTGCCACCAGCAGTGAAGGGGGTGCCTACAATGAGCAGTTCTTC. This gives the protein CATSSEGGAYNEQFF.